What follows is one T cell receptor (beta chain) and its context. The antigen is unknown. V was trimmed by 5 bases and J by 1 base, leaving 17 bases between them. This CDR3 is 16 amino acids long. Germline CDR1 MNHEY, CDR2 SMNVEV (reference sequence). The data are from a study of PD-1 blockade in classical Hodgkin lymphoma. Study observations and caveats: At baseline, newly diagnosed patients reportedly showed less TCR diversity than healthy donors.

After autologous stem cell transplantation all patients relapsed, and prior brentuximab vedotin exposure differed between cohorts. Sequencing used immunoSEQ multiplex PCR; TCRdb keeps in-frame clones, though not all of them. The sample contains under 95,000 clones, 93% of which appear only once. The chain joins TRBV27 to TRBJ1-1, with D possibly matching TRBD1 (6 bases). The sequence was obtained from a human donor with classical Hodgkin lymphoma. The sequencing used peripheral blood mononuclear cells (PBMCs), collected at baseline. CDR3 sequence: CASSPIQGTWNTEAFF. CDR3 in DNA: TGTGCCAGCAGTCCTATACAGGGAACGTGGAACACTGAAGCTTTCTTT.